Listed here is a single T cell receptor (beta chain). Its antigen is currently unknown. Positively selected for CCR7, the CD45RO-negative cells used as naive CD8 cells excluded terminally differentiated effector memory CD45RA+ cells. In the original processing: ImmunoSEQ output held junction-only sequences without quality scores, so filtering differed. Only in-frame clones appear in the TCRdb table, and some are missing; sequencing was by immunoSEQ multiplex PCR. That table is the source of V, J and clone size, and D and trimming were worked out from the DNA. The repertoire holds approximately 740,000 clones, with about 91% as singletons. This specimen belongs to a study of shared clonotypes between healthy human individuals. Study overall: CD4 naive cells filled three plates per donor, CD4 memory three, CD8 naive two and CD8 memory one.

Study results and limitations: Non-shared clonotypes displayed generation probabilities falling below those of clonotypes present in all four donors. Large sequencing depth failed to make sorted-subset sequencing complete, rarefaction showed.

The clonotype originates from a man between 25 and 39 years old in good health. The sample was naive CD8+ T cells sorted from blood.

DNA for the CDR3: TGTGCCAGCAGTCCTCTCGGACAGGGGGCGGAAAAACTGTTTTTT. It codes for CASSPLGQGAEKLFF. The V gene is TRBV27, the J gene TRBJ1-4; TRBD1 matches at 11 bases. Losses at the gene ends were 5 bases for V and 8 bases for J; bases not matched to a gene: 7. Germline V lookup: CDR1 MNHEY, CDR2 SMNVEV (reference sequence). This CDR3 is built from 15 residues.